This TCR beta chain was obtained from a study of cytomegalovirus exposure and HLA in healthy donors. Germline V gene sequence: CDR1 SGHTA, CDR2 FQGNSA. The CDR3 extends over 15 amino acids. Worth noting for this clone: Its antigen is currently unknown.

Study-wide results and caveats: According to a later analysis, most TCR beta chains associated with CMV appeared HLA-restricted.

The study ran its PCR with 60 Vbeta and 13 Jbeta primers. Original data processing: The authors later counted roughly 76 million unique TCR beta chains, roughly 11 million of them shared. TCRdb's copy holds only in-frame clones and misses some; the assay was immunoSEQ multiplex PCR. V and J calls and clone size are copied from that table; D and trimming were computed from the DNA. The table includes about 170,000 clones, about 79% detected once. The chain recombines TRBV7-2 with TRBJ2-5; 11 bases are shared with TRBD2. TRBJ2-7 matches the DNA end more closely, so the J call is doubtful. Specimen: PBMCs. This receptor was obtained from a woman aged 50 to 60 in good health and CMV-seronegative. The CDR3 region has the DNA TGTGCCAGCAGCTCTAGCGGGGGGAAAAGATACGAGCAGTACTTC. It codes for CASSSSGGKRYEQYF.